These 20 T cell receptor beta chains were sequenced from one sample in a study of OX40 agonist ivuxolimab in advanced cancers. Libraries were prepared by immunoSEQ multiplex PCR; TCRdb keeps only in-frame clonotypes and omits some of them. The table lists around 60,000 clones, about 80% of them singletons, with approximately 2% in the top ten. The specimen was CD4+ or CD8+ T cells sorted from blood, collected in a trial of the OX40 agonist ivuxolimab. These receptors were taken from an adult with an advanced solid tumor such as melanoma, head and neck, liver or kidney cancer.

The chain recombines TRBV6-1 with TRBJ1-5, with D uncertain. V lost 1 base and J lost 3, with 13 bases in between. CDR1 is MNHNS and CDR2 is SASEGT in the germline V gene. The CDR3 spans 16 residues. CDR3 DNA: TGTGCCAGCAGTGAAGGGTTGGCGGGCACCAATCAGCCCCAGCATTTT. Residues: CASSEGLAGTNQPQHF.

The V gene is TRBV4-1, the J gene TRBJ1-1; D call uncertain. Trimming shortened V by 1 base and J by 0 bases, and 12 bases separated the two germline ends. The germline gives CDR1 MGHRA, CDR2 YSYEKL. The CDR3 is 16 residues long. This CDR3 is CASSQVSTAMNTEAFF. In nucleotides, the CDR3 is TGCGCCAGCAGCCAAGTAAGCACAGCAATGAACACTGAAGCTTTCTTT.

This clone was observed a handful of times. The chain employs TRBV21-1 and TRBJ2-7. TRBV21-1 is listed as a pseudogene. This CDR3 contains 16 residues. CDR3 region: CASSKAGLWDAYEQYF. CDR3 in DNA: TGTGCCAGCAGCAAAGCGGGTCTTTGGGACGCCTACGAGCAGTACTTC.

This clone was seen more than once but under ten times. The V call is TRBV5-4, the J call TRBJ1-6; D is ambiguous. Germline loops: CDR1 SGHNT, CDR2 YYREEE (reference sequence). V was clipped by 1 base and J by 8 bases, with 7 bases between them. The CDR3 contains 13 residues. DNA of the CDR3: TGTGCCAGCAGCTTGTTTGGTTATTCACCCCTCCACTTT. It yields the protein CASSLFGYSPLHF.

Regarding this clone: This specimen includes other DNA sequences encoding the same CDR3. The chain couples TRBV18 to TRBJ2-3; D unresolved. V was pared by 0 bases and J by 1 base, with 5 bases between. Germline V gives CDR1 KGHSH, CDR2 LQKENI. The CDR3 consists of 14 residues. The CDR3 DNA sequence: TGTGCCAGCTCACCACCAACGCGCACAGATACGCAGTATTTT. Protein product: CASSPPTRTDTQYF.

This clone was counted between two and nine times. The V and J genes are TRBV10-3 and TRBJ1-1; possible D gene TRBD1, 6 bases. Germline V CDR1 and CDR2: ENHRY, SYGVKD. The CDR3 is 13 amino acids. V was trimmed by 6 bases and J by 6 bases, leaving 14 bases between them. CDR3 amino acids: CAIREQEGAEAFF. In DNA, the CDR3 is TGTGCCATCAGAGAGCAGGAGGGGGCTGAAGCTTTCTTT.

The chain has TRBV2 and TRBJ2-5; no clear D gene. V lost 4 bases and J 1 base, leaving 13 bases between the germline ends. Germline CDR1 reads SNHLY; CDR2 reads FYNNEI. The CDR3 totals 15 residues. The CDR3 protein is CASSGEAGIQETQYF. CDR3 in DNA: TGTGCCAGCAGTGGAGAGGCAGGAATCCAAGAGACCCAGTACTTC.

The gene calls are TRBV5-4 and TRBJ2-3; no reliable D call. Trimming took 0 bases from V and 2 from J, leaving 10 bases between them. The CDR3 loop spans 15 amino acids. Germline loops: CDR1 SGHNT, CDR2 YYREEE (reference sequence). CDR3 bases: TGTGCCAGCAGCTTGGCGTCCTCTCACACAGATACGCAGTATTTT. Protein sequence: CASSLASSHTDTQYF.

This rearrangement joins TRBV6-5 to TRBJ2-7; 9 bases map to TRBD2. This CDR3 has 15 amino acids. Germline assignment: CDR1 MNHEY and CDR2 SVGAGI. Trimming took 6 bases from V and 4 from J; bases not matched to a gene: 10. The CDR3 DNA reads as TGTGCCAGCAGCGGTTTTGCGGGAGGGTTGTACGAGCAGTACTTC. Translated, it gives CASSGFAGGLYEQYF.

To note about this clone: The germline gene is not matched at one end of the junction; a read error may be the cause. The V call is TRBV2, the J call TRBJ1-1; 9 nucleotides match TRBD1. CDR1 SNHLY and CDR2 FYNNEI come from the germline V gene. The CDR3 covers 13 residues. Here the CDR3 DNA reads TGTGCCAGCAGTGGAGGGGACAGGGCACGCAGGGTCTTT. This gives the protein CASSGGDRARRVF.

This clone appeared once. The chain couples TRBV4-1 to TRBJ2-2, with 9 bases aligning to TRBD2. J was trimmed by 1 base and V by 2 bases; bases with no gene match: 2. Germline V gene sequence: CDR1 MGHRA, CDR2 YSYEKL. CDR3 length: 16 amino acids. The CDR3 bases are TGCGCCAGCAGCCAACTAGCGGGGAGGAACACCGGGGAGCTGTTTTTT. Protein: CASSQLAGRNTGELFF.

CDR3 in DNA: TGCGCCAGCAGGTACTCCGGGACAACGAATTCACCCCTCCACTTT. Translated, it gives CASRYSGTTNSPLHF. The chain uses TRBV5-1 and TRBJ1-6, with a weak D call TRBD1 (6 bases). Germline loops: CDR1 SGHRS, CDR2 YFSETQ. This CDR3 region has 15 residues. V dropped 5 bases and J dropped 7 bases, with 16 bases sitting between them.

The rearrangement links TRBV29-1 to TRBJ1-2, with 8 nucleotides matching TRBD1. Germline loops: CDR1 SQVTM, CDR2 ANQGSEA. This CDR3 comprises 15 residues. The ends lost 6 bases at V and 4 bases at J; junction bases unmatched: 13. The CDR3 is CSVDGQGGSIYGYTF. The CDR3, as DNA: TGCAGCGTAGACGGACAGGGAGGATCTATCTATGGCTACACCTTC.

The chain recombines TRBV27 with TRBJ2-3; D gene unclear. The CDR3 contains 12 residues. The germline gives CDR1 MNHEY, CDR2 SMNVEV (reference sequence). The V gene lost 5 bases and the J gene lost 4 bases, with 7 bases spanning the gap. CDR3 bases: TGTGCCAGCAGTGGAGCCCCAGATACGCAGTATTTT. As protein: CASSGAPDTQYF.

V and J are TRBV18 and TRBJ2-7, with 12 bases identical to TRBD2. This CDR3 is built from 16 residues. Germline V gives CDR1 KGHSH, CDR2 LQKENI. Unmatched junction bases numbered 5, after V lost 0 bases and J lost 5 bases. The CDR3 protein is CASSPPLAGGPDEQYF. CDR3 DNA: TGTGCCAGCTCACCACCGCTAGCGGGAGGGCCCGACGAGCAGTACTTC.

The chain has TRBV19 and TRBJ1-1; tentative D call: TRBD1 (6 bases). Trimming shortened V by 2 bases and J by 7 bases, and 8 bases separated the two germline ends. The CDR3 spans 12 residues. Germline CDR1 is LNHDA and CDR2 is SQIVND (reference sequence). CDR3 region: CASSIQGSEAFF. In nucleotides, the CDR3 is TGTGCCAGTAGTATACAGGGGAGTGAAGCTTTCTTT.

The chain uses TRBV7-8 and TRBJ2-7; no reliable D call. The germline CDR1 and CDR2 sequences are SGHVS and FQNEAQ. The CDR3 sequence is 15 residues long. V was clipped by 5 bases and J by 1 base, with 15 bases between them. The CDR3 DNA is TGTGCCAGCAGCGAGTTAGTCCTCGGGTCCTACGAGCAGTACTTC. Its translation: CASSELVLGSYEQYF.

The rearrangement links TRBV2 to TRBJ2-5; 7 bases fit TRBD2. The CDR3 has 14 amino acids. Germline V CDR1 and CDR2: SNHLY, FYNNEI. The V gene end was trimmed by 5 bases and the J gene end by 2 bases; junction bases not matched to a gene: 5. CDR3 sequence (DNA): TGTGCCAGCAGTTGGGCGGGAGATCAAGAGACCCAGTACTTC. Amino acid sequence: CASSWAGDQETQYF.

The chain recombines TRBV29-1 with TRBJ1-2; D remains unclear. In germline, CDR1 is SQVTM, CDR2 ANQGSEA. The CDR3 is 12 amino acids. Trimming shortened V by 1 base and J by 8 bases, and 11 bases separated the two germline ends. DNA of the CDR3: TGCAGCGTTGAAGGAGGTACTATGGGCTACACCTTC. Encoded protein: CSVEGGTMGYTF.

The V and J genes are TRBV18 and TRBJ1-5, with D unclear. Germline loops: CDR1 KGHSH, CDR2 LQKENI. The CDR3 sequence is 14 residues long. The germline V and J ends were trimmed by 4 bases and 4 bases, with 11 bases remaining between them. Here the CDR3 reads CASSQSPANQPQHF. DNA of the CDR3: TGTGCCAGCTCACAGTCACCAGCGAATCAGCCCCAGCATTTT. Combining the CDR3 with reference TRBV18 and TRBJ1-5 gives the whole variable domain NAGVMQNPRHLVRRRGQEARLRCSPMKGHSHVYWYRQLPEEGLKFMVYLQKENIIDESGMPKERFSAEFPKEGPSILRIQQVVRGDSAAYFCASSQSPANQPQHFGDGTRLSIL.